This passage covers 8 T cell receptor beta chains from one sample sequenced in a study of low-dose radiotherapy and immunotherapy resistance in tumors. Time point specified: after trial treatment. Stated treatment: LDRT plus nivolumab, ipilimumab, low-dose cyclophosphamide and aspirin (RACIN trial). Both TCRalpha and TCRbeta chains were reverse transcribed with V-gene-specific primers. TCR amplification involved about 21 PCR cycles with a constant-region primer and V-primer adapter. MiXCR was run by TCRdb on the reads, yielding one entry per CDR3 protein. The sample carries 95,000 to 100,000 distinct CDR3 sequences, roughly 20% recorded once. Sample: PBMCs, taken after low-dose radiotherapy plus immunotherapy. Receptor source: a male donor with prostate cancer.

As regards this clonotype: This may be a read error, as it is one base from a much larger clone. V usage is TRBV7-6 and J usage is TRBJ2-2, with 11 bases fitting TRBD1. Looked up from germline, CDR1 is SGHVS and CDR2 is FNYEAQ. The CDR3 has 14 residues. Trimming removed 3 bases from V and 16 bases from J; junction bases left unmatched: 10. Written as DNA, the CDR3 is TGTGCCAGCAGCTTCCGGACAGGGGGCGAGAGTCAGTTTTTT. Its protein product is CASSFRTGGESQFF.

Points on this clonotype: The likely explanation is a read error, given a far larger clone one base away. V and J are TRBV7-9 and TRBJ2-7; possibly TRBD2 for D (5 bases). The CDR3 is 12 residues long. The V gene lost 5 bases and the J gene lost 3 bases, with 8 bases spanning the gap. The germline V gene encodes CDR1 SEHNR and CDR2 FQNEAQ (reference sequence). The DNA for the CDR3 is TGTGCCAGCAGCGTGGACTTCTACGAGCAGTACTTC. This encodes CASSVDFYEQYF.

This clonotype has a count of ten or more. The chain links TRBV18 to TRBJ2-7; TRBD2 matches 7 bases. Unmatched junction bases numbered 7, after V lost 6 bases and J lost 2 bases. CDR3 length: 14 amino acids. CDR1 and CDR2 from the germline V gene are KGHSH and LQKENI. CDR3: CASSPETSPYEQYF. Here the CDR3 DNA reads TGTGCCAGCTCGCCCGAGACTAGCCCCTACGAGCAGTACTTC.

This clonotype was counted ten times or more. CDR3 region: CASSYRQDSTDTQYF. DNA for the CDR3: TGTGCCAGCAGTTACCGTCAGGATAGCACAGATACGCAGTATTTT. This rearrangement joins TRBV6-2 or TRBV6-3 to TRBJ2-3; D is unclear. Germline assignment: CDR1 MNHEY and CDR2 SVGEGT. V gave up 2 bases and J gave up 0 bases, with 9 bases separating them. The CDR3 length is 15 residues.

This clonotype was detected only a few times. The chain joins TRBV20-1 to TRBJ2-7, with TRBD1 identical over 7 bases. Germline V gene sequence: CDR1 DFQATT, CDR2 SNEGSKA (reference sequence). The J segment lost 3 bases and the V segment lost 1 base, leaving 9 bases of the junction unmatched. The CDR3 has 15 amino acids. In DNA, the CDR3 is TGCAGTGCTAGAGTTATGGGGACAGACTTCTACGAGCAGTACTTC. It is translated as CSARVMGTDFYEQYF.

This clonotype appeared many times. The chain employs TRBV2 and TRBJ1-3, with 7 bases that match TRBD1. Germline assignment: CDR1 SNHLY and CDR2 FYNNEI. V shed 7 bases and J 13 bases; nucleotides not matched to a gene: 13. The length of the CDR3 is 13 residues. CDR3 region: CASTTAQTGLIYF. CDR3 bases: TGTGCCAGCACTACCGCCCAGACAGGGCTGATATATTTT.

Many counts were recorded for this clonotype. CDR3 protein: CASSEGLAGTRDTQYF. CDR3 nucleotides: TGTGCCAGCAGCGAGGGACTAGCGGGTACACGTGATACGCAGTATTTT. The rearrangement uses TRBV13 and TRBJ2-3, with 12 bases fitting TRBD2. V dropped 5 bases and J dropped 6; count of bases not matched to a gene: 9. CDR3 length equals 16 residues. The germline V gene encodes CDR1 PRHDT and CDR2 FYEKMQ (reference sequence).

In this sample, this clonotype turned up many times. This chain uses TRBV6-5 with TRBJ2-3; 15 bases are shared with TRBD2. In germline, CDR1 is MNHEY, CDR2 SVGAGI. J gave up 3 bases and V 6 bases, and 4 bases lay outside the gene matches. The CDR3 loop spans 16 amino acids. As DNA, the CDR3 is TGTGCCAGCAGCCGAGGACTAGCGGGGGGGACAGATACGCAGTATTTT. Translating it yields CASSRGLAGGTDTQYF.